The source of this T cell receptor beta chain is a study of shared clonotypes between healthy human individuals. Study-level background: Donor ages ranged 18 to 49 years: a couple of women, a few men. Study conclusions and caveats: Enrolling few donors narrowed the genetic and exposure-history diversity that was represented. An effect of sequencing depth on clonotype sharing among donors was expected.

Tens of thousands of T cell genomes, or 250 to 300 ng DNA, went into unsorted PBMC replicate PCRs. The table came from immunoSEQ multiplex PCR; TCRdb's copy has only in-frame clones and leaves some out. This table holds 450,000 to 500,000 clones, around 78% found once. Germline V gives CDR1 SGHTA, CDR2 FQGTGA. This CDR3 has 15 amino acids. V trimming: 4 bases; J trimming: 4 bases; junction bases outside the gene matches: 5. There are a few counts of this clone. The antigen remains unidentified. The receptor comes from a woman aged 40 to 50 in good health. Some clones in this sample may be carry-over from other donors' samples. Input material: PBMCs. The chain combines TRBV7-3 with TRBJ2-1; 9 nucleotides align to TRBD1. CDR3 residues: CASSSDRGLYNEQFF. The CDR3 nucleotides read TGTGCCAGCAGCTCCGACAGGGGGTTATACAATGAGCAGTTCTTC.